The entry that follows covers one TCR beta chain sequence. The antigen is not known. CD8 cells regarded as naive lacked CD45RO, were positively chosen for CCR7, and omitted terminally differentiated effector memory CD45RA+ cells. The data originate from a study of shared clonotypes between healthy human individuals. Study conclusions and caveats: Generation of non-shared clonotypes was less probable than generation of clonotypes shared by all four donors.

The authors distributed each subset's genomic DNA evenly over several immunoSEQ plates. Sorted-subset replicate PCRs used around 220 ng DNA, 30,000 or so T cell genomes. Sequenced by immunoSEQ multiplex PCR; TCRdb stores in-frame clones only, minus some. Here the sample spans 1.5 million to 2.5 million clones, over 85% being singletons. This CDR3 has 14 residues. CDR1 MNHEY and CDR2 SMNVEV come from the germline V gene (reference sequence). Trimming stripped 6 bases from V and 1 base from J, with 13 bases between. The sequenced sample was naive CD8+ T cells sorted from blood. The rearrangement links TRBV27 to TRBJ2-7; D might be TRBD1 (6 bases). The clonotype comes from a man aged 18 to 29 in good health. CDR3 region: CASSITGHSYEQYF. The CDR3 coding sequence is TGTGCCAGCAGCATAACGGGACATTCCTACGAGCAGTACTTC.